This T cell receptor (beta chain) stems from a study of blood T cell repertoires in COVID-19. Study-wide context: In each case, the material was cDNA or gDNA derived from T cells, B-cell-depleted T cells, or PBMCs.

Per the authors' pipeline: The authors estimated nucleated cell counts from reference gene primer amplification. Profiling relied on immunoSEQ multiplex PCR, and the TCRdb table lists in-frame clones only, not all of them. V and J calls and clone size follow that table, whereas D and trimming were derived from the DNA. The sample lists roughly 260,000 clones; about 87% were seen once. CDR3 length equals 14 residues. The germline gives CDR1 SGHRS, CDR2 YFSETQ. Trimming pared 0 bases from V and 7 bases from J, leaving 11 bases between. The TCR was taken from a man in his fifties or sixties who had recovered from COVID-19. The rearrangement uses TRBV5-1 and TRBJ2-1; possible D gene TRBD2, 6 bases. The sample was peripheral blood. CDR3: CASSLAGDRNEQFF. Written as DNA, the CDR3 is TGCGCCAGCAGCTTGGCGGGGGACCGAAATGAGCAGTTCTTC.